The source of this T cell receptor (beta chain) is a study of cytomegalovirus exposure and HLA in healthy donors. Study details: From approximately 170 million T cells, an earlier analysis saw around 120 million unique TCR beta sequences.

V was trimmed by 4 bases and J by 4 bases, leaving 17 bases between them. CDR1 SGHVS and CDR2 FQNEAQ come from the germline V gene. The CDR3 covers 16 residues. PCR amplification relied on 60 Vbeta primers (plus 13 Jbeta primers). The assay was immunoSEQ multiplex PCR, and TCRdb's table has in-frame clones only and misses some. The repertoire has under 200,000 clones, around 73% of them found once; the top ten carry 5% to 6.5%. Worth noting for this clone: Antigen specificity is unknown.

The study, taken as a whole, reports: In a later analysis, productive TCRs from donors in an Asian-associated ancestry cluster reportedly carried fewer N-insertions than the cohort mean. Information on immune exposure was restricted to one variable (CMV serostatus).

The chain recombines TRBV7-8 with TRBJ2-1; weak D call: TRBD2 (5 bases). The receptor comes from a woman aged 18-29 years in good health and CMV-seropositive. Specimen: PBMCs. CDR3: CASSSYGNPGYNEQFF. CDR3 nucleotide sequence: TGTGCCAGCAGCTCTTACGGAAACCCGGGGTACAATGAGCAGTTCTTC.